Sequencing of this TCR beta chain was carried out in a study of CD8+CD57+ T cells in acquired aplastic anemia. Study in general: Average DNA yield from sorted CD4+ and CD8+ cells was approximately 3.2 ug. Roughly 11 million reads, on average, were obtained for CD4+ cells from healthy donors. Study-level results: Patients had approximately 30 CD8+ CDR3 sequences in common with controls (the shared set). Researchers reported that CD8+ Simpson's diversity was not significantly different in patients versus controls.

Profiles of TCR beta VDJ and CDR3 were generated from a genomic DNA template. TCRdb itself ran the reads through MiXCR, one entry per CDR3 protein. The top ten hold approximately 1% of the sample, which has under 200,000 distinct CDR3 sequences, approximately 44% seen once. In its sample, this clonotype was seen a few times. What it binds is not known. V lost 3 bases and J 4 bases, leaving 10 bases between the germline ends. The CDR3 covers 14 residues. Germline V gene sequence: CDR1 SNHLY, CDR2 FYNNEI. The chain recombines TRBV2 with TRBJ1-5; D is unclear. The origin of this receptor is a human donor in good health. The sample taken for sequencing was sorted CD4+, CD8+, or CD8+CD57+ T cells (not recorded which) from PBMCs. In DNA form, the CDR3 reads TGTGCCAGCAGTGACAGCAGGCCGAATCAGCCCCAGCATTTT. Translating it yields CASSDSRPNQPQHF.